This TCR beta chain was sequenced for a study of PD-1 blockade in classical Hodgkin lymphoma (dated by TCRdb to about 2020). About the full investigation: Nivolumab dosing was 3 mg/kg intravenously every 2 weeks, continuing until either disease progression or unacceptable toxicity. The study used CyTOF and TCR beta sequencing to define a peripheral blood immune signature of response to PD-1 blockade in classical Hodgkin lymphoma. Broader findings and caveats from the paper: A significant rise by C4D1 was seen in CD4+ but not CD8+ TCR diversity (p=0.0027 vs p=0.16), with the rise being most apparent in complete responders (p=0.02). Baseline TCR diversity was reported to be lower in newly diagnosed patients than in healthy donors, and even lower in relapsed/refractory patients. Among trial patients, those achieving complete response had baseline diversity similar to that of newly diagnosed patients, while diversity was significantly lower in partial responders and progressors. The study was restricted to a single clinical trial cohort, and the causes of repertoire differences, possibly disease activity or prior therapy, were left undefined. Diversity was lower in patients who began nivolumab less than 1 year after ASCT, so these patients were left out of later analyses to avoid confounding by immune reconstitution.

Measured from the cysteine to the phenylalanine, the CDR3 is 12 residues long. The entry retains the CDR3 DNA only, 36 bases that are in frame from base 1. Reading the germline V gene gives CDR1 SGHAT and CDR2 FQNNGV. The intended sense of this specimen's time point label: cycle 1 day 1 (C1D1), immediately before nivolumab initiation. All trial patients had relapsed after autologous stem cell transplantation, with cohorts A, B and C differing in prior brentuximab vedotin exposure. A total of roughly 60 patients with relapsed/refractory classical Hodgkin lymphoma made up the trial cohort, and each patient's best overall response was complete response, partial response or progressive disease. Trial patients were treated with single-agent nivolumab in the multi-cohort phase II CheckMate 205 trial. An independent review committee assessed best overall response by applying the 2007 International Working Group response criteria. PBMCs from the trial were collected at three points: immediately before nivolumab initiation (C1D1), and during therapy at cycle 2 day 1 and cycle 4 day 1. Peripheral blood was collected in 8 mL Vacutainer Cell Preparation Tubes, from which PBMCs were isolated by centrifugation and then cryopreserved.

Genomic DNA was extracted with the Qiagen DNeasy kit from unsorted PBMCs and from negatively selected CD4+ and CD8+ fractions. TCR beta CDR3 regions were subjected to amplification by immunoSEQ multiplex PCR with primers that anneal to V and J segments. A synthetic immune receptor repertoire was used to minimize amplification bias, and remaining bias was computationally removed after sequencing. The authors' pipeline ran thus. Repertoire diversity was quantified as the Shannon entropy index using custom Python scripts. The unsorted, CD4+ and CD8+ repertoires were each analyzed separately, with the exception of combined analyses, where CD4+ and CD8+ sequences were merged in silico. A clone was considered expanded if an increase in frequency of at least 2-fold after treatment relative to C1D1 was found, and a pseudocount of 0.5 was applied to clones undetected at baseline. Clones with 0 or 1 copy at C1D1 were defined as singleton clones, while clones with 2 or more copies were defined as non-singleton clones. Clones expanded in unsorted samples were annotated as CD4+, CD8+ or unknown by matching protein sequences in sorted samples from the same patient. Wilcoxon tests were applied to paired samples to test diversity changes from C1D1 to C4D1. TCRdb's version of the immuneACCESS table is confined to in-frame rearrangements and falls short of the full clone set. An unresolved V gene accounts for under half of the shortfall where checked; the remainder is of unknown origin. V and J calls and clone size are given by that table; D and trimming were obtained from the DNA. The sample table records 72,000 or so clones; around 93% of these occur just once. Of the sample, 6.5% to 8% is held by the ten largest clones.

About this clone itself: The clone's antigen remains unknown. A read error may account for a junction end that differs from germline.

The TCR sequence derives from a human donor with classical Hodgkin lymphoma. The specimen was peripheral blood mononuclear cells (PBMCs), collected at baseline. This receptor chain uses TRBV11-2 and TRBJ1-1, with the D gene too uncertain to name. CDR3 reads: CANSLDIRTAFF. The bases read TGTGCCAACAGCTTAGACATCAGGACGGCTTTCTTT. Beyond the CDR3, the reference TRBV11-2 and TRBJ1-1 genes provide the residues; the full variable domain reads: EAGVAQSPRYKIIEKRQSVAFWCNPISGHATLYWYQQILGQGPKLLIQFQNNGVVDDSQLPKDRFSAERLKGVDSTLKIQPAKLEDSAVYLCANSLDIRTAFFGQGTRLTVV.